Below are 30 T cell receptor beta chains sequenced from a single sample in a study of blood T cell repertoires in COVID-19. TCRdb's copy holds only in-frame clones and misses some; the assay was immunoSEQ multiplex PCR. The sample has around 190,000 clones; under 80% are singletons. Material for sequencing was PBMCs or T cells enriched from blood (not recorded which). The receptors come from a woman between 45 and 60 years old with acute COVID-19.

This chain joins TRBV4-2 and TRBJ1-3; D is uncertain. CDR3 size: 14 residues. V lost 7 bases and J 0 bases, leaving 10 bases between the germline ends. Germline CDR1 reads LGHNA; CDR2 reads YNFKEQ. The CDR3 loop reads CASTRAGSGNTIYF. As DNA, the CDR3 is TGTGCCAGCACGCGGGCAGGCTCTGGAAACACCATATATTTT.

The V gene is TRBV28, the J gene TRBJ2-7; TRBD1 aligns across 7 bases. Germline CDR1 is MDHEN and CDR2 is SYDVKM. The J segment lost 3 bases and the V segment lost 4 bases, leaving 9 bases of the junction unmatched. This CDR3 contains 15 residues. The CDR3 sequence: CASSSPWTGYYEQYV. The CDR3 region has the DNA TGTGCCAGCAGTTCTCCGTGGACAGGCTACTACGAGCAGTACGTC.

In its sample, this clone was seen once. The chain combines TRBV5-1 with TRBJ1-6; D ambiguous. CDR3 length: 13 amino acids. Trimming left V 3 bases short and J 7 bases short, with 8 bases between. From germline, CDR1 is SGHRS and CDR2 YFSETQ. This chain's CDR3 is CASSSGWNSPLHF. Here the CDR3 DNA reads TGCGCCAGCAGCTCAGGATGGAATTCACCCCTCCACTTT.

V gene TRBV3-1 (or the pseudogene TRBV3-2) combines with J gene TRBJ1-1; D unclear. The CDR3 runs to 13 residues. Looked up from germline, CDR1 is LGHDT and CDR2 is YNNKEL (reference sequence). V lost 4 bases to trimming and J lost 0 bases, with 6 bases between them. CDR3 DNA: TGTGCCAGCAGCCCGACTATGAACACTGAAGCTTTCTTT. Translation gives CASSPTMNTEAFF.

About this clone itself: At the DNA level, this CDR3 is encoded by other sequences in the same sample as well. CDR3 in amino acids: CASSQGRNTEAFF. The CDR3 DNA reads as TGTGCCAGCAGCCAAGGCAGGAACACTGAAGCTTTCTTT. The chain uses TRBV3-1 (or the pseudogene TRBV3-2) and TRBJ1-1, with no clear D. The CDR3 loop spans 13 amino acids. Germline V gives CDR1 LGHDT, CDR2 YNNKEL (reference sequence). V was cut by 1 base and J by 1 base, with 4 bases left in between.

This clone was observed a handful of times. The chain joins TRBV5-1 to TRBJ2-1; perhaps TRBD2 as D (5 bases). CDR3 length equals 16 residues. The germline V and J ends were trimmed by 0 bases and 4 bases, with 14 bases remaining between them. Looked up from germline, CDR1 is SGHRS and CDR2 is YFSETQ. The CDR3 region has the DNA TGCGCCAGCAGCTTGGGTTTACGGGGAGCATACAATGAGCAGTTCTTC. This sequence encodes CASSLGLRGAYNEQFF. The variable domain in full, with the rest retrieved from reference TRBV5-1 and TRBJ2-1, is KAGVTQTPRYLIKTRGQQVTLSCSPISGHRSVSWYQQTPGQGLQFLFEYFSETQRNKGNFPGRFSGRQFSNSRSEMNVSTLELGDSALYLCASSLGLRGAYNEQFFGPGTRLTVL.

V gene TRBV5-1 combines with J gene TRBJ1-2; 9 positions match TRBD1. Germline lookup yields CDR1 SGHRS and CDR2 YFSETQ. Losses at the gene ends were 4 bases for V and 3 bases for J; bases not matched to a gene: 4. CDR3 length: 14 amino acids. CDR3: CASSGGQGHYGYTF. The CDR3 region has the DNA TGCGCCAGCAGCGGGGGACAGGGCCACTATGGCTACACCTTC.

The J gene is TRBJ1-6, the V gene TRBV10-3; perhaps TRBD1 as D (5 bases). V was clipped by 0 bases and J by 10 bases, with 19 bases between them. Germline assignment: CDR1 ENHRY and CDR2 SYGVKD. The CDR3 totals 17 residues. The chain's CDR3 is CAISESTRQGGSSPLHF. The CDR3 DNA sequence: TGTGCCATCAGTGAGTCGACTCGGCAGGGAGGCTCGTCACCCCTCCACTTT.

This chain connects TRBV29-1 to TRBJ1-2; TRBD1 matches at 9 bases. The CDR3 has 12 residues. V shed 7 bases, J shed 3 bases, and the junction held 3 bases outside the gene matches. Germline V gene lookup returns CDR1 SQVTM and CDR2 ANQGSEA. The CDR3 loop is CSGTGGDYGYTF. DNA for the CDR3: TGCAGCGGTACAGGGGGCGACTATGGCTACACCTTC.

This rearrangement joins TRBV9 to TRBJ1-2; 7 nucleotides line up with TRBD1. The CDR3 runs to 14 residues. Trimming cost V 0 bases and J 6 bases; bases outside gene matches: 5. Germline V gene sequence: CDR1 SGDLS, CDR2 YYNGEE. This CDR3 reads CASSVGSGGNGYTF. DNA of the CDR3: TGTGCCAGCAGCGTAGGGTCAGGGGGAAATGGCTACACCTTC.

The genes are TRBV5-4 and TRBJ1-6, with 11 bases fitting TRBD1. CDR1 and CDR2 (germline): SGHNT, YYREEE (reference sequence). The CDR3 covers 15 residues. V was clipped by 7 bases and J by 7 bases; unmatched bases: 7. Written as DNA, the CDR3 is TGTGCCAGCGAGTCCGGGACAGGGGGAAATTCACCCCTCCACTTT. Encoded protein: CASESGTGGNSPLHF.

V usage is TRBV20-1 and J usage is TRBJ2-3; a weak D match, TRBD2 (6 bases). Germline CDR1 and CDR2: DFQATT and SNEGSKA (reference sequence). Trimming pared 3 bases from V and 2 bases from J, leaving 15 bases between. The CDR3 has 15 amino acids. CDR3 protein: CSASRDFPDTDTQYF. CDR3 in DNA: TGCAGTGCTAGTCGGGACTTCCCAGACACAGATACGCAGTATTTT.

This clone was observed a single time. The V and J genes are TRBV6-5 and TRBJ1-2, with no clear D. V lost 0 bases to trimming and J lost 1 base, with 6 bases between them. The CDR3 has 14 residues. Looked up from germline, CDR1 is MNHEY and CDR2 is SVGAGI. CDR3 coding DNA: TGTGCCAGCAGTTACTCAAACAGTAACTATGGCTACACCTTC. This sequence encodes CASSYSNSNYGYTF.

The CDR3 DNA follows: TGTGCCATCGGAACCGGGCCACCGGGAGAAAAACTGTTTTTT. Protein sequence: CAIGTGPPGEKLFF. V is TRBV24-1 and J is TRBJ1-4; the D is unclear. The V end was cut by 11 bases, the J end by 8 bases, with 20 bases between. Germline values: CDR1 KGHDR, CDR2 SFDVKD. CDR3 length: 14 amino acids.

V gene TRBV18 combines with J gene TRBJ2-5, with a weak D call TRBD1 (5 bases). V lost 2 bases to trimming and J lost 3 bases, with 7 bases between them. CDR1 and CDR2 from the germline V gene are KGHSH and LQKENI. This CDR3 is 13 amino acids long. Written as DNA, the CDR3 is TGTGCCAGCTCACCATCCAGGGAAGAGACCCAGTACTTC. This encodes CASSPSREETQYF.

A few counts support this clone. The rearrangement links TRBV5-8 to TRBJ2-5, with 7 bases matching TRBD1. The germline gives CDR1 SGHTS, CDR2 YDEGEE. The V segment lost 5 bases and the J segment 4 bases; nucleotides outside the gene matches: 2. CDR3 length equals 12 residues. CDR3 nucleotides: TGTGCCAGCAGGTACAGGGGAGAGACCCAGTACTTC. Translating gives CASRYRGETQYF.

This sequence joins TRBV4-1 and TRBJ1-3; D gene unclear. Germline V gene data show CDR1 as MGHRA and CDR2 as YSYEKL. This CDR3 region has 16 residues. The V gene lost 4 bases and the J gene lost 0 bases, with 13 bases spanning the gap. CDR3 nucleotides: TGCGCCAGCAGCCCCCCGCTCCGGGGCTCTGGAAACACCATATATTTT. It codes for CASSPPLRGSGNTIYF.

The V gene is TRBV30, the J gene TRBJ2-1, with TRBD2 as a possible D gene (6 bases). Germline CDR1 GTSNPN, CDR2 SVGIG (reference sequence). CDR3 length equals 16 residues. V was cut by 2 bases and J by 6 bases, with 20 bases left in between. The CDR3 loop reads CAWSLEAPRLGNEQFF. The CDR3 DNA sequence: TGTGCCTGGAGTCTGGAGGCGCCTAGACTAGGCAATGAGCAGTTCTTC.

In regard to this clone: The junction does not match germline at one end; this may be a read error. The rearrangement links TRBV5-4 to TRBJ1-1; 7 bases fit TRBD1. This CDR3 has 13 amino acids. Germline CDR1 reads SGHNT; CDR2 reads YYREEE (reference sequence). This CDR3 reads CASRPTGNPEAFF. CDR3 sequence (DNA): TGTGCCAGCAGACCGACAGGGAACCCTGAAGCTTTCTTT.

The J gene is TRBJ2-7, the V gene TRBV28, with 7 bases lining up with TRBD1. This CDR3 region has 15 residues. CDR1 and CDR2 from the germline V gene are MDHEN and SYDVKM. V was pared by 4 bases and J by 5 bases, with 11 bases of the junction left unmatched. The CDR3: CASSSTGLLGNEQYV. CDR3 nucleotides: TGTGCCAGCAGTTCGACAGGGCTCCTCGGGAACGAGCAGTACGTC.

The rearrangement joins TRBV11-3 to TRBJ2-1, with D possibly matching TRBD2 (7 bases). Trimming left V 5 bases short and J 7 bases short, with 15 bases between. The CDR3 loop spans 14 amino acids. Germline CDR1 is SGHNT and CDR2 is YENEEA. The CDR3 DNA follows: TGTGCCAGCAGCCCCAGGGCGGGGGCGAATGAGCAGTTCTTC. Its protein product is CASSPRAGANEQFF.

The J gene is TRBJ2-2, the V gene TRBV30; 7 nucleotides agree with TRBD1. Germline trimming cut 3 bases from V and 6 bases from J; bases unmatched to any gene: 4. The germline V gene encodes CDR1 GTSNPN and CDR2 SVGIG (reference sequence). This CDR3 spans 13 amino acids. CDR3 coding DNA: TGTGCCTGGAGGGGGGACAGAGCCGGGGAGCTGTTTTTT. Its protein is CAWRGDRAGELFF.

V usage is TRBV4-1 and J usage is TRBJ1-3, with a tentative D call TRBD1 (6 bases). Germline V lookup: CDR1 MGHRA, CDR2 YSYEKL. V shed 3 bases and J shed 4 bases, with 19 bases lying between them. This CDR3 is built from 17 residues. CDR3 in amino acids: CASSHHGGGRSGNTIYF. The CDR3, as DNA: TGCGCCAGCAGCCACCACGGGGGGGGGCGATCCGGAAACACCATATATTTT.

This clone has just a few counts. CDR3 nucleotides: TGTGCCAGCAGAAAGCCGGGAAGTTTTTCTGGCTACACCTTC. Translation: CASRKPGSFSGYTF. The chain combines TRBV6-5 with TRBJ1-2, with D hard to call. The CDR3 contains 14 residues. Germline V lookup: CDR1 MNHEY, CDR2 SVGAGI. Trimming took off 6 bases at V and 7 bases at J, with 18 bases between the two ends.

J is TRBJ2-3 and V is TRBV5-4, with a tentative D call TRBD2 (5 bases). CDR3 size: 15 residues. The V end was cut by 2 bases, the J end by 3 bases, with 13 bases between. Germline V gene lookup returns CDR1 SGHNT and CDR2 YYREEE (reference sequence). In DNA, the CDR3 is TGTGCCAGCAGCTTTTCGGGAAGAGGAACAGATACGCAGTATTTT. This translates into CASSFSGRGTDTQYF. The entire variable domain, with the rest obtained from reference TRBV5-4 and TRBJ2-3, is as follows: ETGVTQSPTHLIKTRGQQVTLRCSSQSGHNTVSWYQQALGQGPQFIFQYYREEENGRGNFPPRFSGLQFPNYSSELNVNALELDDSALYLCASSFSGRGTDTQYFGPGTRLTVL.

The chain uses TRBV28 and TRBJ1-1, with TRBD1 identical over 9 bases. J lost 5 bases, V lost 6 bases, and 7 bases had no gene match. Germline CDR1 is MDHEN and CDR2 is SYDVKM. The CDR3 has 14 residues. CDR3 nucleotides: TGTGCCAGCAGCATGGACAGGGGAGTTACTGAAGCTTTCTTT. Amino acids: CASSMDRGVTEAFF.

In its sample, this clone was seen a few times. The chain joins TRBV5-1 to TRBJ1-3; 7 bases match TRBD1. CDR3 length: 15 amino acids. Germline V CDR1 and CDR2: SGHRS, YFSETQ. V trimming: 2 bases; J trimming: 4 bases; junction bases outside the gene matches: 6. The CDR3 protein is CASSFKGAEGNTIYF. The CDR3, as DNA: TGCGCCAGCAGCTTCAAGGGGGCAGAAGGAAACACCATATATTTT.

The chain has TRBV6-4 and TRBJ2-1, with 9 bases aligning to TRBD2. Unmatched junction bases numbered 8, after V lost 3 bases and J lost 8 bases. The germline V gene encodes CDR1 MRHNA and CDR2 SNTAGT. This CDR3 comprises 15 residues. For the CDR3, the DNA is TGTGCCAGCAGTGAAGGCGGGGGGGCCTATGATGAGCAGTTCTTC. Residues: CASSEGGGAYDEQFF.

The chain joins TRBV1 to TRBJ2-5; the DNA was not compared with TRBD1, the D call given in the table. TRBV1 is classified as a pseudogene. There are 15 residues in the CDR3. The DNA for the CDR3 is TGCACCAGCAGCCAAGCTCGGTCAGGGCCAGAGACCCAGTACTTC. Translation: CTSSQARSGPETQYF.

J is TRBJ1-2 and V is TRBV13; D is possibly TRBD1 (6 bases). The germline V gene encodes CDR1 PRHDT and CDR2 FYEKMQ (reference sequence). The CDR3 spans 16 residues. Trimming pared 1 base from V and 4 bases from J, leaving 16 bases between. The CDR3: CASSLETGAPSYGYTF. CDR3 coding DNA: TGTGCCAGCAGCTTAGAGACAGGCGCTCCCTCCTATGGCTACACCTTC.